This T cell receptor (beta chain) was sequenced for a study of control samples from healthy donors and cancer patients. Germline CDR1 SGHNT, CDR2 YYREEE (reference sequence). The V segment lost 4 bases and the J segment 5 bases; nucleotides outside the gene matches: 13. This CDR3 is built from 17 residues. Data came from immunoSEQ multiplex PCR; TCRdb stores just in-frame clones and leaves some out. The table records tens of thousands of clones, about 90% of them present only once. The TCR was taken from a woman aged 55-70 years with head and neck cancer. The chain joins TRBV5-4 to TRBJ2-2; 8 bases line up with TRBD1. The sample was PBMCs. The DNA for the CDR3 is TGTGCCAGCAGCACAGGGGGAAGCGGGTTCGAGACCGGGGAGCTGTTTTTT. It codes for CASSTGGSGFETGELFF.